This TCR beta chain was retrieved from a study of blood T cells in healthy people across ages. Study observations and caveats: Unknown donor CMV status possibly confounded expanded clonotype changes.

The V and J ends lost 0 bases and 6 bases, in that order; junction bases with no gene match: 7. The CDR3 has 15 amino acids. A word on this clonotype: Its antigen is as yet unknown.

Around 10 milliliters of peripheral blood were drawn from each donor. There were at least 6 micrograms of total RNA extracted from every sample. Alongside a J-beta primer mix, a sample-barcoded 5' primer served in a second PCR lasting about 7 to 11 cycles. A single record per CDR3 protein comes from TCRdb applying MiXCR to the 5' RACE reads. The table records over 1,300,000 distinct CDR3 sequences, around 59% of them present only once. The sample comprised blood. This chain uses TRBV6-7 with TRBJ2-5; TRBD2 agrees at 7 bases. TRBV6-7 is designated an ORF whose function remains uncertain. The TCR was taken from a man aged 18 to 30 in good health. CDR3 region: CASSYSPPGGKTQYF. The CDR3, as DNA: TGTGCCAGCAGTTACTCCCCGCCCGGGGGGAAGACCCAGTACTTC.